This T cell receptor (beta chain) is from a study of response to subunit inactivated influenza vaccine. This CDR3 spans 14 amino acids. Trimming cost V 4 bases and J 3 bases, with 13 bases left between them. Germline V gives CDR1 DFQATT, CDR2 SNEGSKA (reference sequence). In TCRdb, the RT-PCR reads were re-called with MiXCR into one record per CDR3 protein. The repertoire holds about 540,000 distinct CDR3 sequences, with roughly 23% as singletons. This sample also belongs to another study, concerning T cells expressing NK-cell markers. According to that study: TCR beta cDNA was generated via 5'RACE template switching incorporating UMIs. In roughly six donors, dominant CD3+CD56+NKG2C+ clonotypes ranked among the top 10 CD8+ clonotypes.

This chain uses TRBV20-1 with TRBJ2-4; D remains ambiguous. The sequencing here drew on CD4+ T cells sorted from PBMCs, taken approximately 12 days after vaccination. The origin of this receptor is a man between 50 and 59 years old who received an inactivated influenza vaccine. This CDR3 reads CSATLAFGKNIQYF. The DNA of the CDR3 is TGCAGTGCTACTTTGGCTTTCGGCAAAAACATTCAGTACTTC.